The clone carrying this T cell receptor beta chain was recorded a few times. As yet, its antigen is unknown. Specified time point: patch test 3, about 24 weeks after DPC sensitization. The treatment here: therapeutic diphenylcyclopropenone sensitization with weekly scalp DPC. This CDR3 is 17 amino acids long. Germline loops: CDR1 SEHNR, CDR2 FQNEAQ (reference sequence). The V and J ends lost 5 bases and 7 bases, in that order; junction bases with no gene match: 9. The library attached unique molecular identifiers to individual cDNA molecules. In the authors' methods: Between about 23,224 and 700,000 TCRs appeared in each sample, and the median stood at 95,638. TCRdb called the RACE reads again in MiXCR, with one record for every CDR3 protein. The V and J calls follow TCRdb's processing rather than the paper's. The repertoire holds fewer than 55,000 distinct CDR3 sequences, with over 9.5% as singletons.

The sample is drawn from a study of human T cells and chemical hapten exposure. Findings and limits, study-wide: More PT1 expanded TCRs went with higher patch test scores.

The V gene is TRBV7-9, the J gene TRBJ1-6; 12 bases are shared with TRBD1. The receptor was isolated from a woman aged 35 to 49 with alopecia areata. Some clones in this sample may be carry-over from other donors' samples. The sequenced sample was whole blood, obtained in connection with sensitization to the hapten diphenylcyclopropenone (DPC). The CDR3 loop reads CASSLGRDRGLNSPLHF. CDR3 DNA: TGTGCCAGCAGCCTAGGCCGGGACAGGGGGCTGAATTCACCCCTCCACTTT.